This T cell receptor (beta chain) was captured in a study of T-cell memory formation after mild COVID-19 (dated by TCRdb to the early 2020s). In terms of the full investigation: TCR sequence clusters from the two donors were largely donor specific. Two young, previously healthy adult volunteers, one female and one male, were included in the cohort. In a couple of donors, T-cell clones that expanded and contracted after mild COVID-19 were followed by sequencing TCRalpha and TCRbeta repertoires longitudinally. General findings and caveats noted by the study authors: The study included only a couple of mild cases, and larger cohorts that include severe cases with pre-infection samples were judged to be necessary. Balanced CD4/CD8 phenotypes were observed for clones contracting from day 15 to 85, whereas a bias towards CD4+ was observed for a second wave of clones expanding from day 15 to 37. The detection of some responding clones in pre-infection memory suggests that pre-existing cross-reactive memory T cells joined the SARS-CoV-2 response. Contracting CD4+ clones turned up mainly in the CM and EM memory subsets, whereas EMRA was where CD8+ clones were enriched. Whether the second-wave clones peaking on day 37 were SARS-CoV-2 specific was not confirmed.

The data were produced on an Illumina NovaSeq 6000. Using 5'RACE with constant-segment primers, TCRalpha and TCRbeta cDNA libraries were constructed, with sample barcodes and unique molecular identifiers added in the process. Trizol reagent was used to extract RNA from every sample. Amplification of the libraries took two PCR steps, and the second step added a second sample barcode plus Illumina TruSeq adapters. Sequencing of the libraries was done on an Illumina NovaSeq, producing 2 x 150 bp paired-end reads. The paper's data handling went like this. The reads were demultiplexed and collapsed into UMI-guided consensus sequences using migec v1.2.7. Using mixcr v2.1.11, UMI consensuses were aligned to TRA and TRB V and J templates and then assembled into clonotypes. A clonotype was counted as expanded or contracted only when both edgeR and NoisET called the clonotype significant, with the noise models trained on biological replicates. edgeR calls used a false discovery rate-adjusted p below 0.01 and a log2 fold-change threshold of 1. PCA with hierarchical clustering of max-normalized trajectories of the 1000 most abundant clonotypes was used as exploratory dynamics analysis. Each responding clone was given a CD4 or CD8 phenotype based on the CD4+ and CD8+ repertoires, which had been sequenced separately. TCRdb reworked the public reads: Q25 trimming with fastp, MiXCR clone assembly, productive beta chains retained. Duplicate CDR3 protein sequences are folded into a single record with the most common DNA and genes. The authors' filters were not applied to this entry. The table for this sample lists around 150,000 distinct CDR3 sequences; around a tenth of them were counted only once. Jointly, the top ten make up about 3.5% of the sample.

This clonotype was counted at least ten times. Its antigen remains undetermined. Per-base quality was not reported, and no clone a single base away is much larger than it. V and J are trimmed by 5 bases and 4 bases, and the gene matches miss 2 bases of the junction. CDR1 and CDR2, per the germline V gene, are SGHAT and FQNNGV. From cysteine to phenylalanine, the CDR3 is 14 amino acids long. Solely the CDR3 DNA is kept, with 42 bases framed from the first base. Ficoll-Paque density gradient centrifugation was used to isolate PBMCs. The TCR comes from a man aged 18 to 29 who had mild COVID-19 (a few samples of this study predate the infection). The sample titles of this study are shuffled in the database, so cell type and time point are left out; the donor was told from shared clones. The sample comprised PBMCs or a T cell subset sorted from them (not recorded which). The rearranged segments are TRBV11-2 and TRBJ2-2, and TRBD1 matches 9 of the central bases. The DNA is as follows: TGTGCCAGCAGCCGGGGACAGGGCACCGGGGAGCTGTTTTTT. Its coded protein is CASSRGQGTGELFF.